These 20 T cell receptor beta chains share one sample of origin, sequenced in a study of human T cells and chemical hapten exposure. Time point: patch test 1, 2 weeks after DPC sensitization. Treatment in this sample: therapeutic diphenylcyclopropenone sensitization with weekly scalp DPC. MiXCR was run by TCRdb on the RACE reads, yielding one entry per CDR3 protein. The sample lists around 120,000 distinct CDR3 sequences, approximately 11% occurring once. The specimen was whole blood, collected in connection with sensitization to the hapten diphenylcyclopropenone (DPC). The receptor set was obtained from a woman in her 40s with alopecia areata. Some clones in this sample may be carry-over from other donors' samples.

This clonotype was observed at least ten times. The chain combines TRBV10-1 with TRBJ2-4; tentatively, D is TRBD1 (6 bases). There are 13 residues in the CDR3. Germline V lookup: CDR1 WNHNN, CDR2 SYGVQD (reference sequence). Trimming removed 6 bases from V and 7 bases from J, with 13 bases in between. CDR3: CASSPPGQNIQYF. Written as DNA, the CDR3 is TGCGCCAGCAGCCCCCCAGGACAGAACATTCAGTACTTC.

This clonotype has only a few counts. The V and J genes are TRBV12-3 or TRBV12-4 and TRBJ1-5; no firm D call. V was pared by 5 bases and J by 7 bases, with 18 bases between. The CDR3 runs to 15 residues. The CDR3 DNA reads TGTGCCAGCAGTGTTTCGAGGACGTCCGGGCAGCCCCAGCATTTT. This codes for CASSVSRTSGQPQHF.

The sample holds a few counts of this clonotype. CDR3 in DNA: TGTGCCAGCAGAACAGGGGGCGCGTACACTGAAGCTTTCTTT. Encoded protein: CASRTGGAYTEAFF. V gene TRBV6-5 combines with J gene TRBJ1-1, with TRBD1 identical over 9 bases. The V gene end was trimmed by 6 bases and the J gene end by 3 bases; junction bases not matched to a gene: 5. The CDR3 spans 14 residues. In germline, CDR1 is MNHEY, CDR2 SVGAGI.

A remark on this clonotype: An end of the junction does not agree with germline; a read error may underlie this. V and J are TRBV9 and TRBJ2-1; the D gene is possibly TRBD1 (5 bases). The germline V gene encodes CDR1 SGDLS and CDR2 YYNGEE. The CDR3 is 16 amino acids. The CDR3 here is CARSVVGARVFDEQFF. DNA of the CDR3: TGTGCCAGGAGCGTAGTAGGGGCCCGGGTGTTCGATGAGCAGTTCTTC.

This clonotype was recorded a few times. This rearrangement joins TRBV5-1 to TRBJ1-3; D uncertain. With 4 bases removed from V and 0 bases from J, the gap between germline ends came to 14 bases. CDR1 is SGHRS and CDR2 is YFSETQ in the germline V gene. CDR3 length: 16 residues. CDR3 residues: CASSKDPTSSGNTIYF. Here the CDR3 DNA reads TGCGCCAGCAGCAAAGACCCGACGAGCTCTGGAAACACCATATATTTT.

There are many counts of this clonotype. V gene TRBV7-2 combines with J gene TRBJ1-4; the match to TRBD1 covers 8 bases. The V and J ends lost 3 bases and 6 bases, in that order; junction bases with no gene match: 3. This CDR3 is built from 14 residues. From germline, CDR1 is SGHTA and CDR2 FQGNSA. The CDR3 loop reads CASSFDRGDEKLFF. The CDR3 DNA sequence: TGTGCCAGCAGCTTCGACAGGGGCGATGAAAAACTGTTTTTT.

The sample holds a few counts of this clonotype. V usage is TRBV15 and J usage is TRBJ2-4; 7 bases map to TRBD2. Trimming at V came to 3 bases and at J to 2 bases, leaving 19 bases not matched to a gene. CDR1 and CDR2 from the germline V gene are LNHNV and YYDKDF (reference sequence). The CDR3 is 20 amino acids. CDR3 residues: CATSRGLMSGTSWSKNIQYF. The CDR3 DNA is TGTGCCACCAGCAGGGGACTTATGAGCGGGACCTCCTGGTCCAAAAACATTCAGTACTTC.

This chain connects TRBV2 to TRBJ1-2, with D hard to call. The CDR3 loop spans 12 amino acids. V gave up 7 bases and J gave up 5 bases, with 11 bases separating them. Germline CDR1 and CDR2: SNHLY and FYNNEI. The DNA of the CDR3 is TGTGCCAGCACTACGGGCCCTTATGGCTACACCTTC. Its protein product is CASTTGPYGYTF.

This clonotype was observed many times. The rearrangement uses TRBV7-9 and TRBJ2-3; D is possibly TRBD2 (6 bases). Germline V lookup: CDR1 SEHNR, CDR2 FQNEAQ (reference sequence). V was clipped by 4 bases and J by 4 bases, with 15 bases between them. The length of the CDR3 is 15 residues. The DNA for the CDR3 is TGTGCCAGCAGCTCGAGGAGGGATTTTCCAGATACGCAGTATTTT. Translating it yields CASSSRRDFPDTQYF.

This clonotype was detected many times. The J gene is TRBJ2-3, the V gene TRBV4-3, with 7 bases fitting TRBD2. The junction had 7 bases not matched to a gene; V was cut back by 1 base and J by 3 bases. In germline, CDR1 is LGHNA, CDR2 YSLEER. This CDR3 has 16 amino acids. This chain's CDR3 is CASSQGWASGTDTQYF. The DNA for the CDR3 is TGCGCCAGCAGCCAAGGGTGGGCTAGCGGAACAGATACGCAGTATTTT.

This clonotype has at least ten counts. V usage is TRBV20-1 and J usage is TRBJ2-5; 10 bases align to TRBD2. Looked up from germline, CDR1 is DFQATT and CDR2 is SNEGSKA (reference sequence). The J segment lost 7 bases and the V segment lost 2 bases, leaving 10 bases of the junction unmatched. The CDR3 is made up of 15 amino acids. The CDR3 DNA is TGCAGTGCTAGATGGGCAGCGGGAGGGCCTTGGACCCAGTACTTC. Protein product: CSARWAAGGPWTQYF.

The chain recombines TRBV4-2 with TRBJ2-1; 8 bases match TRBD2. Looked up from germline, CDR1 is LGHNA and CDR2 is YNFKEQ. The CDR3 sequence is 15 residues long. The V segment lost 0 bases and the J segment 6 bases; nucleotides outside the gene matches: 4. DNA for the CDR3: TGTGCCAGCAGCCAAGAGGGGACTAGAGGCAATGAGCAGTTCTTC. This codes for CASSQEGTRGNEQFF.

This clonotype has just a few counts. The gene calls are TRBV20-1 and TRBJ2-3, with unresolved D. V dropped 0 bases and J dropped 3 bases, with 13 bases sitting between them. Germline lookup yields CDR1 DFQATT and CDR2 SNEGSKA (reference sequence). The CDR3 length is 15 residues. The CDR3 sequence is CSARDRRDATDTQYF. The DNA of the CDR3 is TGCAGTGCTAGAGATAGAAGGGATGCAACAGATACGCAGTATTTT.

The chain uses TRBV4-3 and TRBJ2-2; maybe TRBD1 (5 bases). The CDR3 contains 16 residues. Trimming stripped 0 bases from V and 4 bases from J, with 12 bases between. Germline lookup yields CDR1 LGHNA and CDR2 YSLEER. The CDR3 DNA sequence: TGCGCCAGCAGCCAAGATCAGGGTGGCAGCACCGGGGAGCTGTTTTTT. Translation gives CASSQDQGGSTGELFF.

This chain links TRBV19 with TRBJ1-5; no definite D call. Germline CDR1 LNHDA, CDR2 SQIVND (reference sequence). V was shortened by 1 base and J by 6 bases, with 13 bases between the two germline ends. The CDR3 consists of 15 residues. CDR3: CASSIVGPTIQPQHF. In DNA, the CDR3 is TGTGCCAGTAGTATAGTGGGTCCTACAATTCAGCCCCAGCATTTT.

V is TRBV7-7 and J is TRBJ2-1; D gene ambiguous. The CDR3 is made up of 13 amino acids. Trimming removed 5 bases at V and 9 bases at J, with 14 bases between. CDR1 is SSHAT and CDR2 is FNYEAQ in the germline V gene (reference sequence). CDR3 amino acids: CASSTDPAFEQFF. The CDR3, as DNA: TGTGCCAGCAGCACCGACCCGGCATTTGAGCAGTTCTTC.

The chain couples TRBV3-2 to TRBJ2-2. TRBV3-2 is annotated as a pseudogene. CDR3 size: 12 residues. The CDR3 bases are TGTGCCAGCAGCCGCGTCGGCGGGGAGCTGTTTTTT. It codes for CASSRVGGELFF.

This clonotype came up many times. The J gene is TRBJ2-2, the V gene TRBV15, with D possibly called TRBD1 or TRBD2 (5 bases each). Germline V gene lookup returns CDR1 LNHNV and CDR2 YYDKDF (reference sequence). Trimming cost V 1 base and J 6 bases, with 9 bases left between them. CDR3 size: 14 residues. The CDR3 DNA sequence: TGTGCCACCAGCAGAGTGAGGGGCTCCGGGGAGCTGTTTTTT. Translating it yields CATSRVRGSGELFF. The complete variable domain, with remaining parts taken from reference TRBV15 and TRBJ2-2, reads DAMVIQNPRYQVTQFGKPVTLSCSQTLNHNVMYWYQQKSSQAPKLLFHYYDKDFNNEADTPDNFQSRRPNTSFCFLDIRSPGLGDTAMYLCATSRVRGSGELFFGEGSRLTVL.

The chain joins TRBV20-1 to TRBJ2-5; D may correspond to TRBD1 or TRBD2 (5 bases each). Looked up from germline, CDR1 is DFQATT and CDR2 is SNEGSKA (reference sequence). The CDR3 has 17 amino acids. Deletions cut 0 bases from V and 2 bases from J, with 19 bases between. The CDR3 spells CSARDRPTQWGQETQYF. The CDR3 bases are TGCAGTGCTAGAGATCGGCCCACCCAATGGGGGCAAGAGACCCAGTACTTC.

This clonotype was counted only a few times. The CDR3 coding sequence is TGCGCCAGCAGTCAAACCTCGAACAGGGTCCTCTCCTACGAGCAGTACTTC. Amino acids: CASSQTSNRVLSYEQYF. The chain uses TRBV23-1 and TRBJ2-7; the D gene is possibly TRBD1 (6 bases). TRBV23-1 is assigned to the ORF class and has an uncertain function. V lost 2 bases and J lost 0, with 17 bases in between. The CDR3 is 17 amino acids.